This entry lists 2 T cell receptor beta chains sequenced from one sample in a study of Ad26.COV2.S vaccination and SARS-CoV-2 variants. TCRdb's copy holds only in-frame clones and misses some; the assay was immunoSEQ multiplex PCR. The sample records a few hundred thousand clones, 88% being singletons. Treatment denoted: some 20 received Ad26.COV2.S at low or high dose, single or two shots; 5 received placebo; per-sample allocation not given. At day 63 after the first vaccine or placebo injection, samples were drawn. Sequenced here: peripheral blood, sampled in a trial of Ad26.COV2.S vaccine versus placebo. Source of these receptors: a person aged 18-60 years who received the Ad26.COV2.S COVID-19 vaccine or a placebo.

A few counts support this clone. The V gene is TRBV5-1, the J gene TRBJ2-7, with D perhaps matching TRBD1 (6 bases). Germline V gene lookup returns CDR1 SGHRS and CDR2 YFSETQ. Between the trimmed V and J ends, which lost 4 bases and 2 bases, there was a span of 13 bases. The CDR3 runs to 14 residues. CDR3 sequence (DNA): TGCGCCAGCAGCGCGGCCGGGACACCCTACGAGCAGTACTTC. The encoded protein is CASSAAGTPYEQYF.

The chain couples TRBV2 to TRBJ1-4; D might be TRBD1 (6 bases). Between the trimmed V and J ends, which lost 6 bases and 8 bases, there was a span of 19 bases. The CDR3 is 15 amino acids. Per the germline V gene, CDR1 is SNHLY and CDR2 is FYNNEI. CDR3 nucleotides: TGTGCCAGCAGCTTAAACAGGGTTTTAAACGAAAAACTGTTTTTT. It encodes CASSLNRVLNEKLFF.